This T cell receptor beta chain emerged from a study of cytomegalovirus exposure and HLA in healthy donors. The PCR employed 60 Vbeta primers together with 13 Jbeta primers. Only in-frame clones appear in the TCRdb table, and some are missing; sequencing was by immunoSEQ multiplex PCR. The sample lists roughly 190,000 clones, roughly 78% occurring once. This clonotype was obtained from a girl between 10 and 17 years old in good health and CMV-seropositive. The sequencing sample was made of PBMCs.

CDR3 residues: CASSFSPHAGQRGNTIYF. In DNA form, the CDR3 reads TGTGCCAGCAGCTTCTCCCCTCACGCGGGACAGCGAGGAAACACCATATATTTT. V is TRBV11-2 and J is TRBJ1-3; 7 positions agree with TRBD1. V gave up 3 bases and J gave up 4 bases; unmatched junction bases: 15. The CDR3 spans 18 residues. Germline V gene lookup returns CDR1 SGHAT and CDR2 FQNNGV.